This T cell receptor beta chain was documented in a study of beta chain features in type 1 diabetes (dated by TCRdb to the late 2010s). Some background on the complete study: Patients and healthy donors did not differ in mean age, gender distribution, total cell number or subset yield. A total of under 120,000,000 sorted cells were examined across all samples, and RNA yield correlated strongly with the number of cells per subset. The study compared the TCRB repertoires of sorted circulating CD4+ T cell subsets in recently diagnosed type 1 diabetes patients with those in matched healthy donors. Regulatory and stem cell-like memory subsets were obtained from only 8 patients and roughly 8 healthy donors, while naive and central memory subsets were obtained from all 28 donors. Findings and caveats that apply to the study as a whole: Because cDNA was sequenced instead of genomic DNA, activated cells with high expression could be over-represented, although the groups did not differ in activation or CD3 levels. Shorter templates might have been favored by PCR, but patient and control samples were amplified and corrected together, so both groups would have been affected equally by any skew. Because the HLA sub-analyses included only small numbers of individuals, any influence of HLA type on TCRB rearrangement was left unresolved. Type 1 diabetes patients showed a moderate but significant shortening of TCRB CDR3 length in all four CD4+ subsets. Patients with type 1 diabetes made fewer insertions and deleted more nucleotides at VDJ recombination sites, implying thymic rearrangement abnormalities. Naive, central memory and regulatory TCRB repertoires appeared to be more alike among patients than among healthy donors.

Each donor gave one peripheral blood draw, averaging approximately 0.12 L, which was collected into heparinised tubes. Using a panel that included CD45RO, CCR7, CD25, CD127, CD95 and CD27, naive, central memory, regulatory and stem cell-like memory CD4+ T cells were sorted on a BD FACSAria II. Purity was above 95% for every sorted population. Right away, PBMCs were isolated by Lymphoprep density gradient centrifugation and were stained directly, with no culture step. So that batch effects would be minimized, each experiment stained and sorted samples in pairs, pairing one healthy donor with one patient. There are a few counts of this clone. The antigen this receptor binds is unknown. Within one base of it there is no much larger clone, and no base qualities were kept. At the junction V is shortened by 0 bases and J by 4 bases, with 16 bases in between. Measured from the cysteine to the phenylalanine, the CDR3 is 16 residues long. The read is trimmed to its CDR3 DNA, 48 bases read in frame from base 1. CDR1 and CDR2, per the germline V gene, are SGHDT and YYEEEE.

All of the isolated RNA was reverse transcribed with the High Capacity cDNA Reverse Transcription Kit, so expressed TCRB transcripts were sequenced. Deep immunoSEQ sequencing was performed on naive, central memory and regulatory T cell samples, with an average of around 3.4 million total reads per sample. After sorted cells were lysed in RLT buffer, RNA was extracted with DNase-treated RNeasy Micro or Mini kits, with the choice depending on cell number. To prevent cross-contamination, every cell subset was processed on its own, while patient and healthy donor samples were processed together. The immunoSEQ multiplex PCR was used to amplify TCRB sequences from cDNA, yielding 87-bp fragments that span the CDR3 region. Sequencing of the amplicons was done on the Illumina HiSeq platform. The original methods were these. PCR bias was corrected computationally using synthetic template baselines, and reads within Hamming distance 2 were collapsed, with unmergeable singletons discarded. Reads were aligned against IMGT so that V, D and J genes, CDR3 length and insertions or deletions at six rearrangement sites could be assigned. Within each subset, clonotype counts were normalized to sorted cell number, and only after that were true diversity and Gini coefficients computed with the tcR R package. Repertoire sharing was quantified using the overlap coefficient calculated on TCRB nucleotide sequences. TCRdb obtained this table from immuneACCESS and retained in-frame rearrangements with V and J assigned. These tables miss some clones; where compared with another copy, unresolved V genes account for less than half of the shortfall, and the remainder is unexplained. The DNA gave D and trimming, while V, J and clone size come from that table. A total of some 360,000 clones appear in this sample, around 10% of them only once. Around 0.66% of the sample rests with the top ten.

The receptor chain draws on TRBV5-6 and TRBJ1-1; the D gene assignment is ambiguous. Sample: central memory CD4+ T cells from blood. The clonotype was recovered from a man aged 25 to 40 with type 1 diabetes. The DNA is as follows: TGTGCCAGCAGCTTGGGGCGGGAGAATTTCCGCACTGAAGCTTTCTTT. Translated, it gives CASSLGRENFRTEAFF.